Below, 7 T cell receptor beta chains from the same sample are listed, as sequenced in a study of tumor-infiltrating lymphocytes in primary liver carcinoma. The authors took blood RNA from unsorted whole blood and also extracted germline DNA. From 400 to 550 ng total RNA, TCR beta cDNA was generated with a primer in the constant region. Nested multiplex PCR, run for three rounds with slightly modified ARM-PCR, yielded TCR beta libraries. TRBV1-TRBV30 forward and Cbeta reverse primers drove the first two approximately 11-cycle rounds. TCRdb used MiXCR to reprocess the multiplex PCR reads, holding one entry per CDR3 protein. The sample has 320,000 or so distinct CDR3 sequences, over 55% seen once. The sequenced sample was peripheral blood. These receptors were obtained from a man aged 35-49 years with primary liver carcinoma and hepatitis B virus infection.

This chain links TRBV5-4 with TRBJ1-4, with D uncertain. V dropped 1 base and J dropped 8 bases, with 9 bases sitting between them. The CDR3 has 13 amino acids. The germline V gene has CDR1 SGHNT and CDR2 YYREEE (reference sequence). This CDR3 reads CASSLWEGEKLFF. The CDR3, as DNA: TGTGCCAGCAGCTTGTGGGAGGGAGAAAAACTGTTTTTT.

This clonotype showed up many times. The V and J genes are TRBV29-1 and TRBJ1-3; D gene ambiguous. V was clipped by 4 bases and J by 0 bases, with 7 bases between them. Germline CDR1 reads SQVTM; CDR2 reads ANQGSEA. The CDR3 covers 13 residues. In nucleotides, the CDR3 is TGCAGCGTTGGGCAGGACTCTGGAAACACCATATATTTT. Its protein product is CSVGQDSGNTIYF.

The chain carries TRBV4-3 and TRBJ2-3; maybe TRBD2 (5 bases). Trimming shortened V by 0 bases and J by 6 bases, and 19 bases separated the two germline ends. The germline V gene has CDR1 LGHNA and CDR2 YSLEER. The CDR3 consists of 17 residues. The CDR3 is CASSQDLVSARKDTQYF. CDR3 coding DNA: TGCGCCAGCAGCCAAGATCTGGTTAGCGCGAGGAAGGATACGCAGTATTTT.

This clonotype was seen ten or more times. This chain joins TRBV30 and TRBJ2-1, with 9 bases lining up with TRBD1. Germline V CDR1 and CDR2: GTSNPN, SVGIG (reference sequence). This CDR3 is 14 amino acids long. V was clipped by 2 bases and J by 10 bases; unmatched bases: 9. DNA of the CDR3: TGTGCCTGGAGTTTACAGGGGGCCTTTTCGGAGCAGTTCTTC. Translating gives CAWSLQGAFSEQFF.

This clonotype was counted ten times or more. The CDR3 loop is CASSGWDRGSQYF. The CDR3 DNA reads as TGTGCCAGCAGCGGCTGGGACAGGGGGTCACAGTACTTC. The genes are TRBV6-5 and TRBJ2-7, with 11 bases aligning to TRBD1. The trim removed 6 bases at V and 10 bases at J, leaving 8 bases unmatched. Per the germline V gene, CDR1 is MNHEY and CDR2 is SVGAGI. The CDR3 spans 13 residues.

This chain connects TRBV5-5 to TRBJ2-1, with TRBD2 identical over 9 bases. The germline gives CDR1 SGHKS, CDR2 YYEKEE (reference sequence). With 4 bases clipped from V and 0 bases from J, the junction kept 8 bases outside the gene matches. The CDR3 sequence is 17 residues long. CDR3 region: CASSVLSGSGSYNEQFF. The CDR3 coding sequence is TGTGCCAGCAGCGTCCTTAGCGGGAGCGGCTCCTACAATGAGCAGTTCTTC.

The table lists this clonotype with a few counts. The genes are TRBV5-6 and TRBJ2-5, with D maybe TRBD1 (5 bases). Per the germline V gene, CDR1 is SGHDT and CDR2 is YYEEEE. V lost 1 base and J lost 4, with 14 bases in between. This CDR3 region has 15 residues. CDR3 in amino acids: CASSLLNRRGETQYF. CDR3 DNA sequence: TGTGCCAGCAGCTTGTTAAATAGAAGGGGAGAGACCCAGTACTTC.